These 7 T cell receptor beta chains were sequenced from one sample in a study of blood T cell repertoires in COVID-19. Clones were read by immunoSEQ multiplex PCR, and TCRdb kept only the in-frame ones, dropping some. Of about 260,000 clones listed, 70% to 85% are singletons. Material: peripheral blood. These receptors all stem from a woman of 80 years or more with acute or convalescent COVID-19.

On this clone itself: A much larger clone lies a single base off, so this may be a read error. Here the CDR3 reads CASSQVAGYEQYF. The CDR3 coding sequence is TGTGCCAGCAGCCAAGTTGCGGGCTACGAGCAGTACTTC. The chain recombines TRBV3-1 (or the pseudogene TRBV3-2) with TRBJ2-7; D might be TRBD2 (5 bases). V shed 1 base and J shed 3 bases, with 7 bases lying between them. The CDR3 length is 13 residues. The germline gives CDR1 LGHDT, CDR2 YNNKEL (reference sequence).

The chain carries TRBV12-3 or TRBV12-4 and TRBJ1-4, with D uncertain. This CDR3 region has 11 residues. V was cut by 6 bases and J by 5 bases, with 4 bases left in between. CDR3 residues: CASSQNEKLFF. The CDR3 nucleotides read TGTGCCAGCAGCCAAAATGAAAAACTGTTTTTT.

J is TRBJ1-4 and V is TRBV6-5; TRBD1 matches 7 bases. CDR3 length equals 14 residues. V lost 6 bases to trimming and J lost 6 bases; unmatched junction nucleotides: 7. The germline V gene encodes CDR1 MNHEY and CDR2 SVGAGI. In nucleotides, the CDR3 is TGTGCCAGCAGCAACGACAGGGCGGATGAAAAACTGTTTTTT. Residues: CASSNDRADEKLFF.

The V gene is TRBV7-2, the J gene TRBJ1-5; D is undetermined. The CDR3 runs to 13 residues. In germline, CDR1 is SGHTA, CDR2 FQGNSA. The germline V and J ends were trimmed by 2 bases and 4 bases, with 6 bases remaining between them. CDR3 residues: CASSLWRNQPQHF. In DNA, the CDR3 is TGTGCCAGCAGCTTATGGCGGAATCAGCCCCAGCATTTT.

The genes are TRBV7-2 and TRBJ2-7; TRBD1 matches at 7 bases. CDR1 and CDR2 (germline): SGHTA, FQGNSA. The V segment lost 4 bases and the J segment 9 bases; nucleotides outside the gene matches: 12. The CDR3 extends over 14 amino acids. The CDR3 reads CASSSLQGYGVQYF. CDR3 nucleotides: TGTGCCAGCAGCTCACTACAGGGGTATGGTGTGCAGTACTTC.

V and J are TRBV7-2 and TRBJ2-7, with D unresolved. The CDR3 length is 14 residues. CDR1 is SGHTA, CDR2 FQGNSA, per germline. The V gene lost 5 bases and the J gene lost 0 bases, with 11 bases spanning the gap. CDR3 DNA sequence: TGTGCCAGCAGCCCGGGTCCGAGCTCCTACGAGCAGTACTTC. Encoded protein: CASSPGPSSYEQYF.

The J gene is TRBJ2-5, the V gene TRBV10-3; 7 bases map to TRBD1. The CDR3 is 14 amino acids. The ends lost 2 bases at V and 6 bases at J; junction bases unmatched: 6. Per the germline V gene, CDR1 is ENHRY and CDR2 is SYGVKD. CDR3 protein: CAISEDRVIKTQYF. CDR3 DNA: TGTGCCATCAGTGAGGACAGGGTAATCAAGACCCAGTACTTC.